This T cell receptor beta chain stems from a study of OX40 agonist ivuxolimab in advanced cancers. The method was immunoSEQ multiplex PCR; TCRdb's version includes in-frame clones alone and lacks a portion of them. The sample contains fewer than 80,000 clones, 91% of which appear only once. The CDR3 is 14 amino acids. V was cut by 4 bases and J by 0 bases, with 13 bases left in between. CDR1 and CDR2 from the germline V gene are GTSNPN and SVGIG (reference sequence). V usage is TRBV30 and J usage is TRBJ2-7; D might be TRBD2 (5 bases). The specimen was CD4+ or CD8+ T cells sorted from blood, collected in a trial of the OX40 agonist ivuxolimab. The sequence was collected from an adult with an advanced solid tumor such as melanoma, head and neck, liver or kidney cancer. CDR3 DNA: TGTGCCTGGACCCTCGGGGAGAGCTCCTACGAGCAGTACTTC. It translates to CAWTLGESSYEQYF.